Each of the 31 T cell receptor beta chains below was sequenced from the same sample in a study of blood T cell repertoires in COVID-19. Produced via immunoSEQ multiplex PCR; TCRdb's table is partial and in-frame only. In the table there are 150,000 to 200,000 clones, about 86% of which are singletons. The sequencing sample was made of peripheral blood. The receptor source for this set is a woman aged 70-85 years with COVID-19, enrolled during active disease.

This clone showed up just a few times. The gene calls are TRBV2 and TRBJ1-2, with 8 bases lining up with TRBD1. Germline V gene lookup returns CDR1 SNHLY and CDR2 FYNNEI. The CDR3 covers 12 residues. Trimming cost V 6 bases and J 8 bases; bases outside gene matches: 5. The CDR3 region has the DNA TGTGCCAGCAGGCAGGGGGCGCGCGGCTACACCTTC. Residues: CASRQGARGYTF.

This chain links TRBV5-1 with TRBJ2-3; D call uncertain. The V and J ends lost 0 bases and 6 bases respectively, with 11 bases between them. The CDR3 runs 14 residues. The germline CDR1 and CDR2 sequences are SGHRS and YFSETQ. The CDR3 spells CASSLEGWRDTQYF. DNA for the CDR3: TGCGCCAGCAGCTTGGAAGGCTGGCGGGATACGCAGTATTTT. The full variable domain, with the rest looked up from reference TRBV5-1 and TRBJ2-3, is KAGVTQTPRYLIKTRGQQVTLSCSPISGHRSVSWYQQTPGQGLQFLFEYFSETQRNKGNFPGRFSGRQFSNSRSEMNVSTLELGDSALYLCASSLEGWRDTQYFGPGTRLTVL.

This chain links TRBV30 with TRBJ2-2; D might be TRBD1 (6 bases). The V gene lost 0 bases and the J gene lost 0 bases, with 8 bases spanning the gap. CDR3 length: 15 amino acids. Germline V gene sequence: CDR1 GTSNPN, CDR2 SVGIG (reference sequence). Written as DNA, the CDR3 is TGTGCCTGGAGTGTACCAGGGGCGAACACCGGGGAGCTGTTTTTT. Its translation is CAWSVPGANTGELFF. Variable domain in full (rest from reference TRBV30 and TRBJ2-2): SQTIHQWPATLVQPVGSPLSLECTVEGTSNPNLYWYRQAAGRGLQLLFYSVGIGQISSEVPQNLSASRPQDRQFILSSKKLLLSDSGFYLCAWSVPGANTGELFFGEGSRLTVL.

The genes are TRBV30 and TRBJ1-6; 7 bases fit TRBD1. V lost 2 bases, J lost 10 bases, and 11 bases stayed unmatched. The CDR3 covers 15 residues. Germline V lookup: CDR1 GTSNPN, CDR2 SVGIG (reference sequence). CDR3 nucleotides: TGTGCCTGGAGTTTGAAGGGGGCAGTTATATCACCCCTCCACTTT. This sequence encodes CAWSLKGAVISPLHF.

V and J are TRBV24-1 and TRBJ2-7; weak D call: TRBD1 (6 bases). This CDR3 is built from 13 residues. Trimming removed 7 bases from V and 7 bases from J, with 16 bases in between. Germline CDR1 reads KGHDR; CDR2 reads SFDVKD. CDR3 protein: CATRQDSLGEQYF. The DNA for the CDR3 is TGTGCCACCAGACAGGACAGTTTGGGTGAGCAGTACTTC.

The CDR3 protein is CATSDLPPRESGELFF. DNA for the CDR3: TGTGCCACCAGTGATTTGCCCCCCCGGGAGTCCGGGGAGCTGTTTTTT. The V gene is TRBV24-1, the J gene TRBJ2-2, with a weak D call TRBD2 (6 bases). V was shortened by 0 bases and J by 6 bases, with 13 bases between the two germline ends. CDR1 is KGHDR, CDR2 SFDVKD, per germline. The CDR3 covers 16 residues.

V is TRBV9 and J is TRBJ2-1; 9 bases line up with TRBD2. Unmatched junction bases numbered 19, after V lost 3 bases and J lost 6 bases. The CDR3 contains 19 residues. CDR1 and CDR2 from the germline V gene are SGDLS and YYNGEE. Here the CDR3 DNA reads TGTGCCAGCAGCGAATCTGGTAGGCTAGCGGGAAAACGGGGCAATGAGCAGTTCTTC. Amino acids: CASSESGRLAGKRGNEQFF.

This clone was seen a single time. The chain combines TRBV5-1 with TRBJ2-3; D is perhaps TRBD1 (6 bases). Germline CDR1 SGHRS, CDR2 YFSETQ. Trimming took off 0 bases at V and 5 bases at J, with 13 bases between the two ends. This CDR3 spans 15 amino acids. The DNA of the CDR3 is TGCGCCAGCAGCTTGGCCACAGGGCTGATAGATACGCAGTATTTT. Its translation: CASSLATGLIDTQYF.

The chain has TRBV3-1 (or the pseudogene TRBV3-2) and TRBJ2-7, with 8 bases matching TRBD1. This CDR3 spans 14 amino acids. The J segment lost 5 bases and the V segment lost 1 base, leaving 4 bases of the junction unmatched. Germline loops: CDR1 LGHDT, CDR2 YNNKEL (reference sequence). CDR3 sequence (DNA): TGTGCCAGCAGCCAAGTCCCGGACAGGGACGAGCAGTACTTC. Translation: CASSQVPDRDEQYF.

The CDR3 bases are TGTGCCAGCAGTTACTCGTCCGGCGCGGGATCACGCGATGAGCAGTTCTTC. The encoded protein is CASSYSSGAGSRDEQFF. The chain links TRBV6-2 or TRBV6-3 to TRBJ2-1; possible D gene TRBD2, 6 bases. The CDR3 totals 17 residues. Germline V CDR1 and CDR2: MNHEY, SVGEGT. Between the trimmed V and J ends, which lost 0 bases and 8 bases, there was a span of 20 bases.

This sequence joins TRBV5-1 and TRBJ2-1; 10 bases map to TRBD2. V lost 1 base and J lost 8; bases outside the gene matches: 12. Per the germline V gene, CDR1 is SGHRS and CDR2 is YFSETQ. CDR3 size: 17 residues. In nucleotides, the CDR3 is TGCGCCAGCAGCTTGTGGTCTAGCGGGAGCGTTTCCGATGAGCAGTTCTTC. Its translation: CASSLWSSGSVSDEQFF.

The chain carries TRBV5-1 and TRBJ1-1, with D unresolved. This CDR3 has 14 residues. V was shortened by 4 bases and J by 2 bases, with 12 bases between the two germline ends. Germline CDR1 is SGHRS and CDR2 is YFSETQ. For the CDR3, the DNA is TGCGCCAGCAGCCCTTCAACAGTTAACACTGAAGCTTTCTTT. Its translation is CASSPSTVNTEAFF.

The CDR3 reads CSVQTGNEQFF. CDR3 nucleotides: TGCAGCGTTCAGACAGGGAATGAGCAGTTCTTC. V gene TRBV29-1 combines with J gene TRBJ2-1; TRBD1 aligns across 7 bases. CDR3 size: 11 residues. Losses at the gene ends were 5 bases for V and 7 bases for J; bases not matched to a gene: 2. CDR1 is SQVTM, CDR2 ANQGSEA, per germline.

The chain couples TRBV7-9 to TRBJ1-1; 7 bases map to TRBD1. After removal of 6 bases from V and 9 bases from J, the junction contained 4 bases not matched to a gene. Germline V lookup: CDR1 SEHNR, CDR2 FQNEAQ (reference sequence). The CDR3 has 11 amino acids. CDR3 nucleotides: TGTGCCAGCAGTCGACAGGGTCAAGCTTTCTTT. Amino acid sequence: CASSRQGQAFF.

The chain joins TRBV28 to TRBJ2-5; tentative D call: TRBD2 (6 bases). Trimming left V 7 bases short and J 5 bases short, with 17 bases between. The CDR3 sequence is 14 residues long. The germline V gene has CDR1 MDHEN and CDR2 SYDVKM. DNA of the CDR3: TGTGCCAGCAAGGGTAGCGGTACGCGGGAGACCCAGTACTTC. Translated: CASKGSGTRETQYF.

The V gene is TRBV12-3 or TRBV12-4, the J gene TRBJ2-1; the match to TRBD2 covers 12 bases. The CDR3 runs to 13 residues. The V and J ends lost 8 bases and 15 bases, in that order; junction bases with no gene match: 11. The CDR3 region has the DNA TGTGCCAGCCGACTAGCGGGAGACCCAAGGGGGTTCTTC. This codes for CASRLAGDPRGFF.

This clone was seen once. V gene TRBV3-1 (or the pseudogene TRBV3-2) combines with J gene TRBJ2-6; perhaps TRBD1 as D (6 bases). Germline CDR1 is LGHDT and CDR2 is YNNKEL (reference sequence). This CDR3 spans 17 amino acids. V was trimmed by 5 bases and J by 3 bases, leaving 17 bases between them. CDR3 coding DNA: TGTGCCAGCAGCGGGACGTACAGGGCCGATGGGGCCAACGTCCTGACTTTC. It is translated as CASSGTYRADGANVLTF.

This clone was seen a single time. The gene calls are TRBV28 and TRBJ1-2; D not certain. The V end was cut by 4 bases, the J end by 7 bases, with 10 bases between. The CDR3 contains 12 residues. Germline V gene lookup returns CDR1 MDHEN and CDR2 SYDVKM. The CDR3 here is CASSSQVSGYTF. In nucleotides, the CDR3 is TGTGCCAGCAGTTCCCAGGTCTCTGGCTACACCTTC.

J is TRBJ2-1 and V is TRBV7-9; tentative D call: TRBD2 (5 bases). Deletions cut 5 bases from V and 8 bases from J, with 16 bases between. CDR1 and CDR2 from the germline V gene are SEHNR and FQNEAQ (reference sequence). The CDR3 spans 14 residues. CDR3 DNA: TGTGCCAGCAGCGTCAGCGGCCAAGCGGATGAGCAGTTCTTC. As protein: CASSVSGQADEQFF.

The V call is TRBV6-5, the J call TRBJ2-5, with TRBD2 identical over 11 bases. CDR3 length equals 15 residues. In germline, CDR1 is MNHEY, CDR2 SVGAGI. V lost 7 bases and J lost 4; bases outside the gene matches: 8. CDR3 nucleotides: TGTGCCAGCAACAACATTGGGACTAGCGGAGAGACCCAGTACTTC. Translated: CASNNIGTSGETQYF.

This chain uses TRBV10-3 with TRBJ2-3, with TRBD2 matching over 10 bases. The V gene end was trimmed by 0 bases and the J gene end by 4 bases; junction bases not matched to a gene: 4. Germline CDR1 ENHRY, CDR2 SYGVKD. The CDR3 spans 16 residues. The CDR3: CAISESSLAGADTQYF. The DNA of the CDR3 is TGTGCCATCAGTGAGTCTAGCCTAGCGGGAGCAGATACGCAGTATTTT.

The CDR3 region is CASSYSTPRDSSYEQYF. CDR3 nucleotides: TGTGCCAGCAGTTACTCGACCCCTCGGGACAGCTCCTACGAGCAGTACTTC. The chain employs TRBV6-2 or TRBV6-3 and TRBJ2-7; 7 bases align to TRBD1. V shed 0 bases and J 0 bases; nucleotides not matched to a gene: 8. This CDR3 has 17 residues. Germline CDR1 and CDR2: MNHEY and SVGEGT.

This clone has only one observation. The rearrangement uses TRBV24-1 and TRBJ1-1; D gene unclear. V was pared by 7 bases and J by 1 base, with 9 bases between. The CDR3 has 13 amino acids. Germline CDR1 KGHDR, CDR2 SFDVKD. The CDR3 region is CATSPGKNTEAFF. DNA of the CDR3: TGTGCCACCAGCCCCGGGAAGAACACTGAAGCTTTCTTT.

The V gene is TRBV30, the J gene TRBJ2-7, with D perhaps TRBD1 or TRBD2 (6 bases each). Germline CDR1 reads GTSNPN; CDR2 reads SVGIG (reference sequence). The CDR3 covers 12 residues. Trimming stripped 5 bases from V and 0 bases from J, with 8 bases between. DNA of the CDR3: TGTGCCTGGGGGGGGCTCTCCTACGAGCAGTACTTC. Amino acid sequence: CAWGGLSYEQYF.

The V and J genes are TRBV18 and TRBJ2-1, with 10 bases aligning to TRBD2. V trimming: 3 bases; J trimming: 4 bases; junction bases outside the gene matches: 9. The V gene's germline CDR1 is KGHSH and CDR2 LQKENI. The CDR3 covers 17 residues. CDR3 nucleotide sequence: TGTGCCAGCTCACCCGTACCCGGGACTAGCGTGTACAATGAGCAGTTCTTC. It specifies CASSPVPGTSVYNEQFF.

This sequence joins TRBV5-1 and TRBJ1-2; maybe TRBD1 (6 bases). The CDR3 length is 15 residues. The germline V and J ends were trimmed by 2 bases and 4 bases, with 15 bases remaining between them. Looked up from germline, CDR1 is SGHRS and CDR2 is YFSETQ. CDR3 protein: CASSFGTITSYGYTF. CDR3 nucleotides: TGCGCCAGCAGCTTTGGGACAATCACTAGCTATGGCTACACCTTC.

For the CDR3, the DNA is TGTGCCAGCAGTCTAGGACAGGGGGTCGAGACCCAGTACTTC. It translates to CASSLGQGVETQYF. The rearrangement links TRBV2 to TRBJ2-5, with 10 bases identical to TRBD1. The CDR3 sequence is 14 residues long. V gave up 5 bases and J gave up 5 bases; unmatched junction bases: 5. Germline V gene data show CDR1 as SNHLY and CDR2 as FYNNEI. The complete variable domain, with remaining parts taken from reference TRBV2 and TRBJ2-5, reads EPEVTQTPSHQVTQMGQEVILRCVPISNHLYFYWYRQILGQKVEFLVSFYNNEISEKSEIFDDQFSVERPDGSNFTLKIRSTKLEDSAMYFCASSLGQGVETQYFGPGTRLLVL.

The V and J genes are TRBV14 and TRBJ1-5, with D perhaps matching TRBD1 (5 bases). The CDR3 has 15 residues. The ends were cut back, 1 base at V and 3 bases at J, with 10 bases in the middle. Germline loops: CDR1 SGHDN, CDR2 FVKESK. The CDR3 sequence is CASSQGAGPNQPQHF. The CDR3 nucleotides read TGTGCCAGCAGCCAAGGGGCAGGGCCCAATCAGCCCCAGCATTTT. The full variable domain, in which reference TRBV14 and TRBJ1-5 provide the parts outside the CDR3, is EAGVTQFPSHSVIEKGQTVTLRCDPISGHDNLYWYRRVMGKEIKFLLHFVKESKQDESGMPNNRFLAERTGGTYSTLKVQPAELEDSGVYFCASSQGAGPNQPQHFGDGTRLSIL.

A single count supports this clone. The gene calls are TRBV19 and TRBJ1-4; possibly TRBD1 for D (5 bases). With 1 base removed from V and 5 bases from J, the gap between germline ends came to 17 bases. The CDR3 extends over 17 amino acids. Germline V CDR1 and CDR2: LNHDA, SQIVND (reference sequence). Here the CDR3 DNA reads TGTGCCAGTAGTATAGGGGTCGGCGGACAATCAAATGAAAAACTGTTTTTT. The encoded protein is CASSIGVGGQSNEKLFF. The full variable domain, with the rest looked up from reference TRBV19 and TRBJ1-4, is DGGITQSPKYLFRKEGQNVTLSCEQNLNHDAMYWYRQDPGQGLRLIYYSQIVNDFQKGDIAEGYSVSREKKESFPLTVTSAQKNPTAFYLCASSIGVGGQSNEKLFFGSGTQLSVL.

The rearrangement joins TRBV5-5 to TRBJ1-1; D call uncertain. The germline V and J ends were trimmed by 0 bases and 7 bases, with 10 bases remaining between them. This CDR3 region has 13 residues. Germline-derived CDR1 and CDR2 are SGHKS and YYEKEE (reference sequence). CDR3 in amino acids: CASSLGRQYEAFF. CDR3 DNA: TGTGCCAGCAGCTTGGGCAGGCAGTATGAAGCTTTCTTT.

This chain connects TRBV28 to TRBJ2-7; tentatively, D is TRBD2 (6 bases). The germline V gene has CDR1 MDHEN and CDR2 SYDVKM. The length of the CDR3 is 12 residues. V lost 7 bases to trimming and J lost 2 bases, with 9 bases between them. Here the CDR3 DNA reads TGTGCCAGCACCCGGAGGGCCTACGAGCAGTACTTC. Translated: CASTRRAYEQYF. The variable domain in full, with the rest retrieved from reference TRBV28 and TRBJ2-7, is DVKVTQSSRYLVKRTGEKVFLECVQDMDHENMFWYRQDPGLGLRLIYFSYDVKMKEKGDIPEGYSVSREKKERFSLILESASTNQTSMYLCASTRRAYEQYFGPGTRLTVT.